This T cell receptor beta chain derives from a study of T cell repertoires in cytomegalovirus infection. Germline V gene sequence: CDR1 MNHNS, CDR2 SASEGT. This CDR3 is 15 amino acids long. Trimming took 1 base from V and 8 from J, leaving 14 bases between them. This clonotype was found a few times. What it binds is not known. TCRdb itself ran the reads through MiXCR, one entry per CDR3 protein. The profile shows about 890,000 distinct CDR3 sequences, around 32% of them singletons. The clonotype comes from a human donor in good health (CMV status not recorded). Some clones in this sample may be carry-over from other donors' samples. This rearrangement joins TRBV6-1 to TRBJ1-4, with D possibly TRBD1 on 5 matching bases. Sequenced material: cultured CD8+ T cells from PBMCs, taken from culture after CMV antigen stimulation. CDR3 coding DNA: TGTGCCAGCAGTGAAGGGGATGGGGCGGAAGAAAAACTGTTTTTT. It yields the protein CASSEGDGAEEKLFF.